These T cell receptor beta chains were read from a single sample in a study of blood T cells in healthy people across ages. A single record per CDR3 protein comes from TCRdb applying MiXCR to the 5' RACE reads. Among hundreds of thousands of distinct CDR3 sequences, about 61% were seen once, and the ten largest hold about 26%. Specimen: blood. The receptors shown here come from a man between 40 and 49 years old in good health. Both conserved end residues are part of each CDR3. Each record gives: clone size, J gene, D gene, V gene, CDR3 protein, CDR3 DNA. D genes are given only for firm matches. Size is stated for part of the rows, as once, few or many counts, or as a class when the clone is expanded.

>-|TRBJ1-2|-|TRBV21-1
CASSKSRGGANYGYTF
TGTGCCAGCAGCAAAAGTCGAGGGGGAGCTAACTATGGCTACACCTTC
>once|TRBJ2-7|-|TRBV6-1
CATIIQGSTSYEQYF
TGTGCCACCATAATCCAGGGATCAACCTCCTACGAGCAGTACTTC
>-|TRBJ2-1|TRBD2|TRBV10-3
CAISAGGTGNQETQFF
TGTGCCATCTCAGCGGGGGGGACAGGCAACCAAGAGACCCAGTTCTTC
>-|TRBJ2-1|-|TRBV5-1
CASSLEAASNEQFF
TGCGCCAGCAGCTTGGAGGCCGCCAGCAATGAGCAGTTCTTC
>-|TRBJ1-1|-|TRBV29-1
CSAESGVNTEAFF
TGCAGCGCGGAGTCCGGGGTGAACACTGAAGCTTTCTTT
>-|TRBJ2-3|TRBD1|TRBV7-9
CASGPLGQGTDTQYF
TGTGCCAGCGGACCCCTGGGACAGGGGACAGATACGCAGTATTTT
>-|TRBJ2-7|TRBD2|TRBV7-2
CASREGRVAGYEQYF
TGTGCCAGCAGGGAGGGGAGGGTAGCGGGATACGAGCAGTACTTC
>-|TRBJ2-7|-|TRBV12-3/TRBV12-4
CASSPRVSSGTYEQYF
TGTGCCAGCAGTCCGCGTGTGAGTAGCGGCACCTACGAGCAGTACTTC
>few|TRBJ2-7|TRBD2|TRBV29-1
CSVGGTSGSYEQYF
TGCAGCGTAGGTGGGACTAGCGGATCCTACGAGCAGTACTTC
>few|TRBJ2-7|-|TRBV28
CASSSGHAYEQYF
TGTGCCAGCAGTTCCGGTCATGCTTACGAGCAGTACTTC
>-|TRBJ1-5|TRBD1|TRBV27
CASAPLTGTGSYSNQPQHF
TGTGCCAGCGCACCCCTTACCGGGACAGGTTCGTATAGCAATCAGCCCCAGCATTTT
>few|TRBJ2-3|-|TRBV5-1
CASRDSGYTDTQYF
TGCGCCAGCAGGGATAGCGGATACACAGATACGCAGTATTTT
>once|TRBJ1-2|-|TRBV4-3
CASGQDSFGGYTF
TGCGCCAGCGGCCAAGATTCCTTCGGGGGCTACACCTTC
>many|TRBJ2-5|-|TRBV7-3
CASSLGSQETQYF
TGTGCCAGCAGCTTAGGCAGCCAAGAGACCCAGTACTTC
>few|TRBJ1-5|-|TRBV20-1
CSAAGSRNQPQHF
TGCAGTGCTGCAGGGTCGCGCAATCAGCCCCAGCATTTT
>-|TRBJ2-4|-|TRBV7-9
CASSKGSAALAKNIQYF
TGTGCCAGCAGTAAGGGGTCAGCGGCGCTAGCCAAAAACATTCAGTACTTC
>-|TRBJ2-3|TRBD1|TRBV20-1
CSARPRDRGFTDTQYF
TGCAGTGCTAGACCCCGGGACAGGGGATTCACAGATACGCAGTATTTT
>-|TRBJ1-2|TRBD1|TRBV9
CASSPLGQTNYGYTF
TGTGCCAGCAGCCCACTGGGACAGACTAACTATGGCTACACCTTC
>-|TRBJ2-4|-|TRBV29-1
CSVSGYSGNIQYF
TGCAGCGTATCAGGCTACTCCGGGAACATTCAGTACTTC
>few|TRBJ1-5|-|TRBV3-1
CASSQYTDQPQHF
TGTGCCAGCAGCCAATATACGGATCAGCCCCAGCATTTT
>-|TRBJ1-1|-|TRBV28
CASSPLKGQDSPEAFF
TGTGCCAGCAGTCCATTAAAGGGGCAAGATAGTCCTGAAGCTTTCTTT
>-|TRBJ2-7|TRBD1|TRBV27
CASSSIGQGAGNEQYF
TGTGCCAGCAGTTCCATAGGACAGGGGGCAGGCAATGAGCAGTACTTC
>few|TRBJ2-1|TRBD2|TRBV11-2
CASSKGLAGNYEQFF
TGTGCCAGCAGTAAGGGACTAGCGGGAAATTATGAGCAGTTCTTC
>-|TRBJ2-3|-|TRBV29-1
CSVEWAITDTQYF
TGCAGCGTTGAGTGGGCTATCACAGATACGCAGTATTTT
>-|TRBJ1-1|-|TRBV10-2
CASSPPGGNTEAFF
TGCGCCAGCAGTCCACCAGGAGGGAACACTGAAGCTTTCTTT
>-|TRBJ1-5|-|TRBV15
CATSNQGYQPQHF
TGTGCCACCAGCAACCAGGGGTATCAGCCCCAGCATTTT
>-|TRBJ1-4|-|TRBV19
CASSTAGGVMTLEKLFF
TGTGCCAGTAGTACCGCGGGGGGGGTGATGACTCTTGAAAAACTGTTTTTT
>-|TRBJ1-2|-|TRBV9
CASSGGARQAYYGYTF
TGTGCCAGCAGCGGGGGAGCGAGACAGGCGTACTATGGCTACACCTTC
>-|TRBJ2-1|TRBD1|TRBV27
CASSFRTGGSEQFF
TGTGCCAGCAGTTTCCGGACAGGGGGCTCTGAGCAGTTCTTC
>-|TRBJ2-6|-|TRBV7-8
CASSLGLQSSGANVLTF
TGTGCCAGCAGCTTAGGTCTGCAGAGCTCTGGGGCCAACGTCCTGACTTTC
>few|TRBJ2-3|-|TRBV24-1
CATEDLNTQYF
TGTGCCACCGAGGATTTAAATACGCAGTATTTT
>once|TRBJ2-3|TRBD2|TRBV29-1
CSVERTSPDTQYF
TGCAGCGTTGAACGGACTAGCCCAGATACGCAGTATTTT
>-|TRBJ2-1|TRBD2|TRBV29-1
CSVEPFVAGLANEQFF
TGCAGCGTTGAGCCGTTCGTAGCGGGGCTTGCCAATGAGCAGTTCTTC
>few|TRBJ2-7|-|TRBV4-2
CASSQGIYEQYF
TGTGCCAGCAGCCAAGGTATCTACGAGCAGTACTTC
>-|TRBJ2-3|TRBD1|TRBV15
CATGIWTGETDTQYF
TGTGCCACCGGCATCTGGACAGGGGAGACAGATACGCAGTATTTT
>-|TRBJ2-3|TRBD1|TRBV29-1
CSVAPGTGWTTDTQYF
TGCAGCGTAGCCCCCGGGACAGGATGGACGACAGATACGCAGTATTTT
>-|TRBJ1-2|TRBD1|TRBV20-1
CSARTGLGYTF
TGCAGTGCCAGGACAGGGCTCGGCTACACCTTC
>-|TRBJ2-3|-|TRBV7-8
CASSLLGLTTQYF
TGTGCCAGCAGCCTCCTGGGGCTGACGACGCAGTATTTT
>-|TRBJ2-3|-|TRBV5-1
CASSPVGSATQYF
TGCGCCAGCAGCCCCGTAGGGTCGGCTACGCAGTATTTT
>-|TRBJ1-5|-|TRBV20-1
CSALDPGSSNQHF
TGCAGTGCCTTAGACCCAGGGTCAAGCAATCAGCATTTT
>-|TRBJ2-1|-|TRBV20-1
CSAPQTLALHYNEQFF
TGCAGTGCCCCACAGACATTAGCGCTCCACTACAATGAGCAGTTCTTC
>-|TRBJ2-7|-|TRBV4-2
CASSQDTRVYEQYF
TGTGCCAGCAGCCAAGACACTAGGGTCTACGAGCAGTACTTC
>once|TRBJ2-5|-|TRBV5-1
CASSLRPRGAQETQYF
TGCGCCAGCAGCTTGAGGCCCAGGGGGGCCCAAGAGACCCAGTACTTC
>-|TRBJ1-1|-|TRBV3-1
CASSQDGGSNTEAFF
TGTGCCAGCAGCCAAGACGGGGGATCGAACACTGAAGCTTTCTTT
>few|TRBJ2-7|-|TRBV5-6
CASSPPPLAYEQYF
TGTGCCAGCAGCCCCCCACCCTTGGCCTACGAGCAGTACTTC
>-|TRBJ2-7|TRBD2|TRBV7-2
CASSLTSDHSYEQYF
TGTGCCAGCAGCCTTACTAGCGACCACTCCTACGAGCAGTACTTC
>-|TRBJ1-2|TRBD1|TRBV5-1
CASSWTGTGEYGYTF
TGCGCCAGCAGCTGGACCGGGACAGGCGAATATGGCTACACCTTC
>-|TRBJ2-7|TRBD1|TRBV9
CASSAQPGQSYEQYF
TGTGCCAGCAGCGCCCAGCCGGGACAGAGCTACGAGCAGTACTTC
>-|TRBJ1-2|-|TRBV12-3/TRBV12-4
CATINNYGYTF
TGTGCCACCATCAATAACTATGGCTACACCTTC
>-|TRBJ1-2|-|TRBV9
CASRPGGYTF
TGTGCCAGCAGACCCGGGGGCTACACCTTC
>once|TRBJ1-2|TRBD1|TRBV20-1
CSALGTGVDGYTF
TGCAGTGCTCTGGGAACAGGGGTTGATGGCTACACCTTC
>-|TRBJ2-1|-|TRBV18
CASSPRSAVSSYNEQFF
TGTGCCAGCTCACCACGTTCAGCGGTAAGCTCCTACAATGAGCAGTTCTTC
>-|TRBJ2-5|-|TRBV5-6
CASSLAGLRETQYF
TGTGCCAGCAGCTTGGCCGGACTGAGGGAGACCCAGTACTTC
>-|TRBJ2-7|TRBD1|TRBV29-1
CSAGDRVNEQYF
TGCAGCGCGGGGGACAGGGTAAACGAGCAGTACTTC
>-|TRBJ1-1|-|TRBV30
CALQNLNTEAFF
TGTGCCTTACAGAACCTGAACACTGAAGCTTTCTTT
>-|TRBJ1-4|TRBD1|TRBV28
CASSPTGGHSEKLFF
TGTGCCAGCAGTCCAACAGGGGGCCATAGTGAAAAACTGTTTTTT
>-|TRBJ2-5|TRBD1|TRBV28
CASSFPGTGVQYF
TGTGCCAGCAGTTTCCCCGGGACAGGGGTGCAGTACTTC